The entry below describes one T cell receptor (beta chain). The V gene lost 8 bases and the J gene lost 0 bases, with 30 bases spanning the gap. The germline gives CDR1 SNHLY, CDR2 FYNNEI. The CDR3 is made up of 20 amino acids. Sequencing used immunoSEQ multiplex PCR; TCRdb keeps in-frame clones, though not all of them. The sample carries hundreds of thousands of clones, 87% recorded once. This record belongs to a study of shared T cell receptors in the human thymus. The sample was also reused in another study, on human thymus T cells. That publication notes: Donation was from healthy Finnish infants who were having corrective surgery that addressed congenital heart defects. Surgeons resected thymus tissue during corrective heart surgery. Thymic and blood repertoires seemed to show skewed V and J gene use. Related research described strongly overlapping thymic repertoires in unrelated people.

The specimen sequenced was thymocytes. V and J are TRBV2 and TRBJ2-3, with D possibly TRBD2 on 6 matching bases. This sequence was found in a boy under two years old with a congenital heart defect. CDR3 region: CASAVDGNGTGTLSTDTQYF. CDR3 nucleotide sequence: TGTGCCAGCGCAGTGGACGGCAACGGGACTGGGACCCTTAGCACAGATACGCAGTATTTT.